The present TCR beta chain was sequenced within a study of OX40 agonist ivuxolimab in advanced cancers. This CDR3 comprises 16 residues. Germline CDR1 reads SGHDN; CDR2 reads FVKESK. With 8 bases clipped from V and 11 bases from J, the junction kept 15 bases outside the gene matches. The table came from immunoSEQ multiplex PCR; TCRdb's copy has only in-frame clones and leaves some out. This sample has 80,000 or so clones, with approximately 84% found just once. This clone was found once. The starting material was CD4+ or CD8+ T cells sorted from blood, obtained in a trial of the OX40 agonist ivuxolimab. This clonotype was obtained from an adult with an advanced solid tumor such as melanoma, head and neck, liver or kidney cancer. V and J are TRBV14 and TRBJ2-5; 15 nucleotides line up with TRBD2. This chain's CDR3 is CASGLAGGPRMGEQYF. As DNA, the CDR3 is TGTGCCAGCGGACTAGCGGGAGGGCCAAGAATGGGTGAGCAGTACTTC. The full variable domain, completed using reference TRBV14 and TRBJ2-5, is EAGVTQFPSHSVIEKGQTVTLRCDPISGHDNLYWYRRVMGKEIKFLLHFVKESKQDESGMPNNRFLAERTGGTYSTLKVQPAELEDSGVYFCASGLAGGPRMGEQYFGPGTRLLVL.